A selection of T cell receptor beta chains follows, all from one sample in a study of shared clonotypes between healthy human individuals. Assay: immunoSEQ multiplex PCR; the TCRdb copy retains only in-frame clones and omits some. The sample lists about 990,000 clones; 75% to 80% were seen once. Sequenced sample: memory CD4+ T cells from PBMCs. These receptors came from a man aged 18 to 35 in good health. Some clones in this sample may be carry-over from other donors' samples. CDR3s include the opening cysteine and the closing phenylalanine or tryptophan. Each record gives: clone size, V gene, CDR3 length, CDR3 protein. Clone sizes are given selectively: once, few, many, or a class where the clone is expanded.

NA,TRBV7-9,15,CASSPGGRGNTEAFF
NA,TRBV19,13,CASSIVGTGFYTF
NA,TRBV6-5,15,CASSRQGRSTDTQYF
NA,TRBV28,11,CASSLGVGQYF
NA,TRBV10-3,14,CAISETETYNEQFF
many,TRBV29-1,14,CSVAVQGSNTEAFF
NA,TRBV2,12,CASTERGNGYTF
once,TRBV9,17,CASSPRTTGPGTYEQYF
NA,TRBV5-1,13,CASSPSWKNEQFF
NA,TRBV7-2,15,CASSLFGGSAYEQYF
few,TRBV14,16,CASSQVGRLGAYGYTF
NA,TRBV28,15,CASSPLELLDYGYTF
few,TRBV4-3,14,CASSQESQGHGYTF
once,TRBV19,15,CASSSGVSPYNEQFF
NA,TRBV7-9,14,CASSEGDSYNEQFF
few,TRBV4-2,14,CASRQLDREGIQYF
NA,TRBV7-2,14,CATSTSANGETQYF
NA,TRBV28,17,CASSRLGDGRARETQYF
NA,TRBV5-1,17,CASSTQTGLRYTGELFF
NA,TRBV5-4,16,CASSPAQGASTDTQYF
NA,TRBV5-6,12,CASSRIQETQYF
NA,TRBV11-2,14,CASSLYRGSTEAFF
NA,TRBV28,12,CASSSGLYEQYF
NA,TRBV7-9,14,CASSEPGQGKTQYF
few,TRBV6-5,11,CASRGQGEAFF
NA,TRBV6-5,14,CASSYLGRGYGYTF
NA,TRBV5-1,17,CASSLNPGLAGPNEQFF
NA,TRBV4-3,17,CASSQRAMAVRQETQYF
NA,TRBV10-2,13,CASSGQGTYEQYF
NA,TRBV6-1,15,CASSEGYGRTDTQYF
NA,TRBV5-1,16,CASSRTGTGGESGYTF
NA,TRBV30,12,CAWSAWPSEAFF
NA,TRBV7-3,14,CASSLGSGSYEQYF
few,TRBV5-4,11,CASSSQETQYF
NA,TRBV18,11,CASSSRETQYF
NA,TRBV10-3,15,CAIRATGGDDQPQHF
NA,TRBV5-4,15,CASSWGSGRDYEQYF
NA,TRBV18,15,CASSPGGGPIYEQYF
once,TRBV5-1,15,CASSLQGGAGETQYF
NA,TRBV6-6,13,CASSSGTGTPGLF
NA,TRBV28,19,CASSSLWRDASGMVYEQFF
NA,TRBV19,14,CASSIFDSNQPQHF
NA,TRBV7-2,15,CASSLGLGGYNEQFF
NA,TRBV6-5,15,CASSLKGWVTDTQYF
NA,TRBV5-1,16,CASSLATSGVQETQYF
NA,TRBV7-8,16,CASSLARLSIYNEQFF
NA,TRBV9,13,CASSYTANTEAFF
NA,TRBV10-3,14,CAISASPDTGELFF
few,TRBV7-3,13,CASSTTESTEAFF
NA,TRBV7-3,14,CASSPYGSTDTQYF
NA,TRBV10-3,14,CAIRGQGRTYEQYF
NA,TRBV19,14,CASSMGQGNTEALF
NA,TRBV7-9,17,CASSFGTGGSSTDTQYF
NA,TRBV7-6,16,CASSLDVWGSNTEAFF
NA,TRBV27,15,CASSLRTGNSYEQYF
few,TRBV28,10,CASSSYGYTF
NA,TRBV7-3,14,CASSPSRSDGSQYF
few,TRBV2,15,CASRRTSGILYEQYF